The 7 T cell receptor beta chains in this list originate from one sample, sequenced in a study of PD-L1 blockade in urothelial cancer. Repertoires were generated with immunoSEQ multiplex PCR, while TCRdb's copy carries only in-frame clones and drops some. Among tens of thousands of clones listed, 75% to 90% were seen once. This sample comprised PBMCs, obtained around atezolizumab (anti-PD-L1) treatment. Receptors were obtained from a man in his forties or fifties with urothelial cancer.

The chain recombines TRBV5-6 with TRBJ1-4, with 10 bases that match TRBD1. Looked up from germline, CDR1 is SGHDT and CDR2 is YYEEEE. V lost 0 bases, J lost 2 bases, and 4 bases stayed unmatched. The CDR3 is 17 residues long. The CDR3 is CASSLGQGASTNEKLFF. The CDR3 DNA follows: TGTGCCAGCAGCTTGGGACAGGGGGCATCGACTAATGAAAAACTGTTTTTT.

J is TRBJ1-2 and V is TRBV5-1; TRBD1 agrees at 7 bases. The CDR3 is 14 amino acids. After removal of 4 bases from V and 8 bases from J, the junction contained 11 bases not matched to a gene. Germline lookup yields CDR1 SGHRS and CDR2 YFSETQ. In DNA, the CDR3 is TGCGCCAGCAGCGATAGAGGGGGCTGGGACGGCTACACCTTC. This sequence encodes CASSDRGGWDGYTF. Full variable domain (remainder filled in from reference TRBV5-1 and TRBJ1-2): KAGVTQTPRYLIKTRGQQVTLSCSPISGHRSVSWYQQTPGQGLQFLFEYFSETQRNKGNFPGRFSGRQFSNSRSEMNVSTLELGDSALYLCASSDRGGWDGYTFGSGTRLTVV.

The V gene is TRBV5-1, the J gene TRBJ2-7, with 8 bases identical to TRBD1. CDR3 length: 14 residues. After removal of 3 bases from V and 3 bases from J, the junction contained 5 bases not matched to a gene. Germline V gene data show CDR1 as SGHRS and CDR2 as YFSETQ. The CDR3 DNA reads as TGCGCCAGCAGCTACCGACAGGGGAACTACGAGCAGTACTTC. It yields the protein CASSYRQGNYEQYF. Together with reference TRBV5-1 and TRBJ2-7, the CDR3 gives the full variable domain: KAGVTQTPRYLIKTRGQQVTLSCSPISGHRSVSWYQQTPGQGLQFLFEYFSETQRNKGNFPGRFSGRQFSNSRSEMNVSTLELGDSALYLCASSYRQGNYEQYFGPGTRLTVT.

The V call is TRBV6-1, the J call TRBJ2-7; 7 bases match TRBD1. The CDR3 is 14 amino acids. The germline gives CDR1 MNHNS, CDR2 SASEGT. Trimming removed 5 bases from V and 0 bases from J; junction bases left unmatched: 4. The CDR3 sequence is CASSPDRVSYEQYF. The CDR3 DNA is TGTGCCAGCAGTCCCGACAGGGTCTCCTACGAGCAGTACTTC.

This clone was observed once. The CDR3 DNA is TGTGCCAGCAGCCGTAGCGGGGTCACAGATACGCAGTATTTT. This sequence encodes CASSRSGVTDTQYF. V is TRBV5-4 and J is TRBJ2-3; 8 bases line up with TRBD2. The CDR3 runs to 14 residues. Per the germline V gene, CDR1 is SGHNT and CDR2 is YYREEE (reference sequence). With V trimmed by 4 bases and J by 2 bases, 3 bases remained unmatched.

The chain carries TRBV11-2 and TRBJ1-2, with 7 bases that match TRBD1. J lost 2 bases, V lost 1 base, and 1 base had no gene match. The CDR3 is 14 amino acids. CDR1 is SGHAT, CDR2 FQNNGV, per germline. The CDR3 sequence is CASSLAGGNYGYTF. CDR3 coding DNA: TGTGCCAGCAGCTTAGCAGGGGGAAACTATGGCTACACCTTC.

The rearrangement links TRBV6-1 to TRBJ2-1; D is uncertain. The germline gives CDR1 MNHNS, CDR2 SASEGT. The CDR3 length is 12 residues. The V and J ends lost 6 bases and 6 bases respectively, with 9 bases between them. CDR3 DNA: TGTGCCAGCAGCGACAATCGCAATGAGCAGTTCTTC. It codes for CASSDNRNEQFF.